This TCR beta chain was retrieved from a study of shared clonotypes between healthy human individuals. Study conclusions and caveats: Clonotypes which were not shared had lower generation probabilities than clonotypes that all four donors shared.

In the naive CD8 group, cells lacked CD45RO and were positively selected for CCR7, so terminally differentiated effector memory CD45RA+ cells were left out. The CDR3 runs 13 residues. V lost 0 bases, J lost 6 bases, and 10 bases lay in between. In germline, CDR1 is SGHNT, CDR2 YYREEE (reference sequence). The table came from immunoSEQ multiplex PCR; TCRdb's copy has only in-frame clones and leaves some out. The sample has about 600,000 clones; less than 97% are singletons. Of note for this clone: Antigen unknown.

This TCR came from a woman under 40 in good health. J is TRBJ2-7 and V is TRBV5-4; D not resolved. Sample: naive CD8+ T cells sorted from blood. CDR3 DNA: TGTGCCAGCAGCTTGGGGTCCTTTAGCGAGCAGTACTTC. This encodes CASSLGSFSEQYF. Filled out from reference TRBV5-4 and TRBJ2-7, the complete variable domain reads ETGVTQSPTHLIKTRGQQVTLRCSSQSGHNTVSWYQQALGQGPQFIFQYYREEENGRGNFPPRFSGLQFPNYSSELNVNALELDDSALYLCASSLGSFSEQYFGPGTRLTVT.